Each of the 28 T cell receptor beta chains below was sequenced from the same sample in a study of T-cell reconstitution after alpha-beta-depleted transplantation in children (dated by TCRdb to between 2015 and 2016). The treatment or condition label corresponds to: allogeneic hematopoietic cell transplantation with graft depleted of TCRalphabeta T cells and CD19 B cells. Libraries were built with PCR. Reads for this sample came from an Illumina HiSeq 2500. To normalize quantification of the TCRbeta repertoire, the TCR libraries were built with molecular barcoding that relied on unique molecular identifiers. The public reads were reanalyzed by TCRdb: fastp trimming at Q25, MiXCR alignment, in-frame beta chains only. Each CDR3 protein gets just one entry, which takes the most common genes and DNA from the rows behind it. This sample comprises about 600,000 distinct CDR3 sequences, roughly 23% of them detected only once. Of the sample, over 12% falls within the top ten clones.

Sequencing was performed on PBMCs, mostly from graft donor cells, taken 360 days after TCRalphabeta/CD19-depleted stem cell transplant. These receptors all stem from a boy younger than two who had a stem cell transplant for acute myeloid leukemia, so the T cells may come from the graft donor.

The chain combines TRBV20-1 with TRBJ2-5; TRBD1 matches at 7 bases. The CDR3 consists of 12 residues. Germline loops: CDR1 DFQATT, CDR2 SNEGSKA (reference sequence). V shed 6 bases, J shed 4 bases, and the junction held 5 bases outside the gene matches. CDR3 amino acids: CSAPGGRETQYF. The CDR3 coding sequence is TGCAGTGCCCCAGGGGGACGAGAGACCCAGTACTTC.

This chain links TRBV27 with TRBJ1-2; D call uncertain. The CDR3 runs to 16 residues. From germline, CDR1 is MNHEY and CDR2 SMNVEV (reference sequence). Trimming cost V 3 bases and J 4 bases, with 18 bases left between them. The CDR3 sequence: CASSFLSPIIPYGYTF. The CDR3 region has the DNA TGTGCCAGCAGTTTTCTAAGCCCCATAATCCCCTATGGCTACACCTTC.

The chain combines TRBV20-1 with TRBJ2-3; the match to TRBD1 covers 8 bases. This CDR3 has 14 residues. CDR1 is DFQATT, CDR2 SNEGSKA, per germline (reference sequence). V lost 5 bases and J lost 2; bases outside the gene matches: 6. In DNA, the CDR3 is TGCAGTGCTTGGGACAGGTCAAACACAGATACGCAGTATTTT. Translating gives CSAWDRSNTDTQYF.

The genes are TRBV20-1 and TRBJ2-5; perhaps TRBD2 as D (5 bases). The CDR3 length is 13 residues. Germline V CDR1 and CDR2: DFQATT, SNEGSKA (reference sequence). Trimming left V 2 bases short and J 2 bases short, with 9 bases between. Here the CDR3 reads CSARRLTQETQYF. In DNA, the CDR3 is TGCAGTGCTAGAAGACTAACTCAAGAGACCCAGTACTTC.

This clonotype was picked up one time. V and J are TRBV28 and TRBJ1-4, with D possibly TRBD1 on 6 matching bases. The V gene lost 3 bases and the J gene lost 8 bases, with 10 bases spanning the gap. The CDR3 has 13 residues. The germline CDR1 and CDR2 sequences are MDHEN and SYDVKM. The CDR3 region is CASSLRGSEKLFF. Here the CDR3 DNA reads TGTGCCAGCAGTTTGAGGGGGTCGGAAAAACTGTTTTTT.

The J gene is TRBJ2-1, the V gene TRBV6-5, with D perhaps TRBD2 (7 bases). There are 14 residues in the CDR3. Germline V CDR1 and CDR2: MNHEY, SVGAGI. Trimming left V 2 bases short and J 9 bases short, with 14 bases between. The CDR3 bases are TGTGCCAGCAGTTACGCAGAAGGGGGGGGTGAGCAGTTCTTC. Translated: CASSYAEGGGEQFF.

The table lists this clonotype with a few counts. This sequence joins TRBV29-1 and TRBJ2-5; D perhaps matches TRBD1 (6 bases). CDR1 is SQVTM and CDR2 is ANQGSEA in the germline V gene. This CDR3 comprises 14 residues. The germline V and J ends were trimmed by 2 bases and 2 bases, with 12 bases remaining between them. For the CDR3, the DNA is TGCAGCGTTGAAACGACAGGTCCACAAGAGACCCAGTACTTC. Encoded protein: CSVETTGPQETQYF. The entire variable domain, with the rest obtained from reference TRBV29-1 and TRBJ2-5, is as follows: SAVISQKPSRDICQRGTSLTIQCQVDSQVTMMFWYRQQPGQSLTLIATANQGSEATYESGFVIDKFPISRPNLTFSTLTVSNMSPEDSSIYLCSVETTGPQETQYFGPGTRLLVL.

There are many counts of this clonotype. V gene TRBV28 combines with J gene TRBJ2-3; TRBD2 is a possible D gene (5 bases). Trimming pared 6 bases from V and 2 bases from J, leaving 15 bases between. This CDR3 has 15 amino acids. CDR1 MDHEN and CDR2 SYDVKM come from the germline V gene. The DNA for the CDR3 is TGTGCCAGCAGGGAAGGGAGCCCCTACACAGATACGCAGTATTTT. It is translated as CASREGSPYTDTQYF.

This clonotype was recorded at least ten times. The CDR3 nucleotides read TGCAGTGCTTACCCCCCAGGGACCTACGAGCAGTACGTC. Translation: CSAYPPGTYEQYV. The J gene is TRBJ2-7, the V gene TRBV20-1, with D maybe TRBD1 (5 bases). V lost 5 bases and J 2 bases, leaving 13 bases between the germline ends. This CDR3 region has 13 residues. The germline V gene encodes CDR1 DFQATT and CDR2 SNEGSKA (reference sequence).

In this sample, this clonotype turned up a few times. The chain carries TRBV7-2 and TRBJ2-5; TRBD1 or TRBD2 may be the D gene (6 bases each). The V end lost 0 bases, the J end lost 7 bases, and 15 bases lay between the germline ends. The CDR3 consists of 15 residues. Germline CDR1 is SGHTA and CDR2 is FQGNSA. This chain's CDR3 is CASSLARGTSRTQYF. The CDR3 DNA follows: TGTGCCAGCAGCTTAGCGCGCGGGACAAGTAGGACCCAGTACTTC. The whole variable domain, remainder taken from reference TRBV7-2 and TRBJ2-5, is GAGVSQSPSNKVTEKGKDVELRCDPISGHTALYWYRQSLGQGLEFLIYFQGNSAPDKSGLPSDRFSAERTGGSVSTLTIQRTQQEDSAVYLCASSLARGTSRTQYFGPGTRLLVL.

This clonotype was counted between two and nine times. The V call is TRBV7-9, the J call TRBJ2-7; D uncertain. The CDR3 covers 15 residues. The germline CDR1 and CDR2 sequences are SEHNR and FQNEAQ (reference sequence). Trimming took 2 bases from V and 0 from J, leaving 11 bases between them. CDR3 in amino acids: CASSLSPTSSYEQYV. The CDR3 DNA is TGTGCCAGCAGCTTATCGCCTACGAGCTCCTACGAGCAGTACGTC.

CDR3 nucleotide sequence: TGCGCCAGCAGCATCGGAGGGGCCGGCGGACAGTTCTTC. This encodes CASSIGGAGGQFF. The V gene is TRBV5-1, the J gene TRBJ2-1; a possible D gene is TRBD2 (6 bases). This CDR3 is built from 13 residues. V was shortened by 4 bases and J by 13 bases, with 18 bases between the two germline ends. CDR1 and CDR2 (germline): SGHRS, YFSETQ.

At least ten counts were recorded for this clonotype. This chain uses TRBV6-5 with TRBJ1-1; the D is unclear. The CDR3 has 16 residues. The V and J ends lost 2 bases and 3 bases respectively, with 16 bases between them. CDR1 is MNHEY, CDR2 SVGAGI, per germline. CDR3 sequence reads: CASSYKVAPSDTEAFF. In DNA, the CDR3 is TGTGCCAGCAGTTACAAAGTGGCGCCTTCAGACACTGAAGCTTTCTTT.

The chain carries TRBV12-3 or TRBV12-4 and TRBJ1-4; 9 nucleotides line up with TRBD1. The V and J ends lost 3 bases and 11 bases, in that order; junction bases with no gene match: 4. The CDR3 sequence is 13 residues long. CDR3 sequence (DNA): TGTGCCAGCAGTTTGGGACAGGGTTTTAAACTGTTTTTT. Translated, it gives CASSLGQGFKLFF.

The gene calls are TRBV20-1 and TRBJ2-2, with D perhaps TRBD2 (5 bases). The CDR3 is 14 amino acids. Looked up from germline, CDR1 is DFQATT and CDR2 is SNEGSKA (reference sequence). V gave up 3 bases and J gave up 2 bases, with 10 bases separating them. The CDR3 reads CSASSGNNTGELFF. The DNA for the CDR3 is TGCAGTGCTAGTTCGGGGAATAACACCGGGGAGCTGTTTTTT.

This clonotype was seen repeatedly, ten times or more. V gene TRBV21-1 combines with J gene TRBJ1-1; the table's D call of TRBD1 was not tested on the DNA. TRBV21-1 is listed as a pseudogene. CDR3 length: 15 amino acids. The CDR3 loop is CASSAWTGGKTEAFF. CDR3 nucleotides: TGTGCCAGCAGCGCCTGGACAGGGGGAAAAACTGAAGCTTTCTTT.

A few counts support this clonotype. The chain has TRBV20-1 and TRBJ2-7; 9 positions agree with TRBD1. V trimming: 0 bases; J trimming: 3 bases; junction bases outside the gene matches: 9. The V gene's germline CDR1 is DFQATT and CDR2 SNEGSKA (reference sequence). The CDR3 runs 16 residues. The CDR3 coding sequence is TGCAGTGCTAGAGACTTACAGGGGGCAGAAGGCTACGAGCAGTACTTC. This codes for CSARDLQGAEGYEQYF.

This clonotype came up many times. The J gene is TRBJ2-6, the V gene TRBV10-3, with D perhaps TRBD2 (6 bases). The V end lost 8 bases, the J end lost 2 bases, and 10 bases lay between the germline ends. CDR1 and CDR2 (germline): ENHRY, SYGVKD. The CDR3 length is 14 residues. CDR3: CAIGGAAGANVLTF. Here the CDR3 DNA reads TGTGCCATCGGCGGGGCAGCTGGGGCCAACGTCCTGACTTTC.

This clonotype has ten or more counts. J is TRBJ2-2 and V is TRBV20-1; a weak D match, TRBD2 (6 bases). Germline V gene lookup returns CDR1 DFQATT and CDR2 SNEGSKA (reference sequence). The CDR3 has 11 amino acids. In DNA, the CDR3 is TGCGGACTACAGAACACCGGGGAGCTGTTTTTT. Residues: CGLQNTGELFF.

The rearrangement joins TRBV28 to TRBJ2-2, with 9 bases identical to TRBD1. From germline, CDR1 is MDHEN and CDR2 SYDVKM. The trim removed 5 bases at V and 8 bases at J, leaving 9 bases unmatched. CDR3 length: 15 amino acids. Here the CDR3 reads CASSHRGRVAGELFF. The CDR3 coding sequence is TGTGCCAGCAGTCACAGGGGGCGTGTCGCTGGGGAGCTGTTTTTT.

The chain joins TRBV6-4 to TRBJ2-3; D gene uncertain. The V end lost 2 bases, the J end lost 1 base, and 7 bases lay between the germline ends. CDR1 and CDR2 from the germline V gene are MRHNA and SNTAGT. This CDR3 is 14 amino acids long. In nucleotides, the CDR3 is TGTGCCAGCAGTGACAGGCACCGCACAGATACGCAGTATTTT. This encodes CASSDRHRTDTQYF.

A single count supports this clonotype. The genes are TRBV2 and TRBJ2-1, with 9 bases aligning to TRBD1. The CDR3 has 15 residues. With 7 bases clipped from V and 6 bases from J, the junction kept 10 bases outside the gene matches. CDR1 and CDR2 (germline): SNHLY, FYNNEI. The CDR3 region is CASNKQGARLNEQFF. The DNA for the CDR3 is TGTGCCAGCAATAAACAGGGGGCGCGTCTCAATGAGCAGTTCTTC.

The chain links TRBV20-1 to TRBJ1-5, with TRBD1 matching over 11 bases. The CDR3 extends over 16 amino acids. The J segment lost 5 bases and the V segment lost 1 base, leaving 7 bases of the junction unmatched. The germline gives CDR1 DFQATT, CDR2 SNEGSKA (reference sequence). CDR3 DNA sequence: TGCAGTGCTAGAGCCGGGACAGGGGGTTCTTATCAGCCCCAGCATTTT. Its translation: CSARAGTGGSYQPQHF.

To note about this clonotype: Sequence at one end of the junction differs from germline and may be a read error. The chain joins TRBV6-1 to TRBJ2-3, with TRBD2 matching 8 bases. Germline V CDR1 and CDR2: MNHNS, SASEGT. This CDR3 is built from 14 residues. The CDR3 DNA sequence: TGTGCCGGCAGTCGGCGGGGGGCTGGCGATACGCAGTATTTT. Translation gives CAGSRRGAGDTQYF.

The chain links TRBV20-1 to TRBJ2-7; D uncertain. The germline gives CDR1 DFQATT, CDR2 SNEGSKA (reference sequence). This CDR3 contains 14 residues. With 2 bases removed from V and 2 bases from J, the gap between germline ends came to 13 bases. CDR3 DNA: TGCAGTGCTAGAAGGGCCTACGCACCCTACGAGCAGTACGTC. Translation: CSARRAYAPYEQYV.

The V call is TRBV7-2, the J call TRBJ2-3; 10 bases fit TRBD2. Per germline, CDR1 SGHTA and CDR2 FQGNSA. The J segment lost 5 bases and the V segment lost 3 bases, leaving 8 bases of the junction unmatched. The CDR3 extends over 16 amino acids. The CDR3 here is CASSFTSGELGDTQYF. In nucleotides, the CDR3 is TGTGCCAGCAGCTTTACTAGCGGGGAGCTCGGAGATACGCAGTATTTT.

The sample holds a few counts of this clonotype. The V call is TRBV20-1, the J call TRBJ2-5; D uncertain. Germline loops: CDR1 DFQATT, CDR2 SNEGSKA (reference sequence). Trimming removed 6 bases at V and 3 bases at J, with 8 bases between. The CDR3 has 11 residues. This CDR3 reads CSAPPEETQYF. The CDR3, as DNA: TGCAGTGCCCCGCCCGAAGAGACCCAGTACTTC.

A few counts support this clonotype. The CDR3 bases are TGTGCCAGCAGTTCTATCGACAGGGGATATTCCTACGAGCAGTACTTC. Protein: CASSSIDRGYSYEQYF. The chain combines TRBV12-3 or TRBV12-4 with TRBJ2-7; 8 bases align to TRBD1. With 4 bases clipped from V and 1 base from J, the junction kept 9 bases outside the gene matches. This CDR3 has 16 amino acids.